The clone carrying this T cell receptor (beta chain) was observed a single time. The PCR contained 60 Vbeta and 13 Jbeta primers. Profiling relied on immunoSEQ multiplex PCR, and the TCRdb table lists in-frame clones only, not all of them. The sample records 200,000 to 250,000 clones, about 78% being singletons. The data belong to a study of cytomegalovirus exposure and HLA in healthy donors. The sample comprised PBMCs. The TCR was taken from a male donor in good health and CMV-seronegative.

The CDR3: CASSPRTAYGYTF. CDR3 DNA sequence: TGCGCCAGCAGTCCTCGGACAGCTTATGGCTACACCTTC. The J gene is TRBJ1-2, the V gene TRBV5-1, with a tentative D call TRBD1 (6 bases). CDR3 length: 13 amino acids. CDR1 is SGHRS and CDR2 is YFSETQ in the germline V gene. Trimming left V 5 bases short and J 5 bases short, with 13 bases between.